Listed below are T cell receptor beta chains from one sample, sequenced in a study of CD8+CD57+ T cells in acquired aplastic anemia. One entry per CDR3 protein, called by TCRdb with MiXCR from the reads. Found here are 150,000 to 200,000 distinct CDR3 sequences, about 45% of them singletons; the top ten hold 2.5% to 4%. The sequenced sample was sorted CD4+, CD8+, or CD8+CD57+ T cells (not recorded which) from PBMCs. These receptors were collected from a human donor with aplastic anemia. Each CDR3 is given with its conserved first and last residue. A D gene is named only where the DNA matches it firmly. Rows give clone size only sometimes, using once, few, many, or a class for an expanded clone.

D gene: .
clone size: many
J gene: TRBJ1-5
V gene: TRBV29-1
CDR3 protein: CSVSSGNQPQHF
CDR3 DNA: TGCAGCGTTTCTTCGGGCAATCAGCCCCAGCATTTT

D gene: TRBD1
clone size: many
J gene: TRBJ1-2
V gene: TRBV18
CDR3 protein: CASSPDRGYTF
CDR3 DNA: TGTGCCAGCTCACCGGACAGGGGCTACACCTTC

D gene: TRBD1
clone size: many
J gene: TRBJ2-2
V gene: TRBV19
CDR3 protein: CASRGTEVGGELFF
CDR3 DNA: TGTGCCAGTAGAGGGACAGAGGTCGGTGGGGAGCTGTTTTTT

D gene: TRBD2
clone size: .
J gene: TRBJ2-1
V gene: TRBV9
CDR3 protein: CASSVVGGGPNEQFF
CDR3 DNA: TGTGCCAGCAGCGTAGTAGGCGGGGGGCCCAATGAGCAGTTCTTC

D gene: TRBD1
clone size: .
J gene: TRBJ1-5
V gene: TRBV20-1
CDR3 protein: CSASTGGGDNQPQHF
CDR3 DNA: TGCAGTGCATCGACAGGGGGCGGTGACAATCAGCCCCAGCATTTT

D gene: TRBD2
clone size: many
J gene: TRBJ2-3
V gene: TRBV20-1
CDR3 protein: CSAGGSPSDTQYF
CDR3 DNA: TGCAGTGCTGGCGGGAGCCCCTCAGATACGCAGTATTTT

D gene: .
clone size: many
J gene: TRBJ2-5
V gene: TRBV25-1
CDR3 protein: CASGDSGVGETQYF
CDR3 DNA: TGTGCCAGCGGAGACTCCGGGGTCGGAGAGACCCAGTACTTC

D gene: TRBD1
clone size: many
J gene: TRBJ2-7
V gene: TRBV5-1
CDR3 protein: CASSLDGQGTYEQYF
CDR3 DNA: TGCGCCAGCAGCTTGGACGGACAGGGGACCTACGAGCAGTACTTC

D gene: .
clone size: .
J gene: TRBJ1-3
V gene: TRBV7-8
CDR3 protein: CASSPLGSSGNTIYF
CDR3 DNA: TGTGCCAGCAGCCCCCTCGGGAGCTCTGGAAACACCATATATTTT

D gene: TRBD2
clone size: once
J gene: TRBJ2-5
V gene: TRBV7-3
CDR3 protein: CASSLAGGQEAQYF
CDR3 DNA: TGTGCCAGCAGCTTGGCGGGGGGGCAAGAGGCCCAGTACTTC

D gene: TRBD1
clone size: many
J gene: TRBJ2-7
V gene: TRBV4-3
CDR3 protein: CASSPRTGAYEQYF
CDR3 DNA: TGCGCCAGCAGCCCACGAACAGGGGCCTACGAGCAGTACTTC

D gene: .
clone size: once
J gene: TRBJ1-1
V gene: TRBV19
CDR3 protein: CASTPWEGKAEAFF
CDR3 DNA: TGTGCCAGTACTCCCTGGGAGGGGAAGGCTGAAGCTTTCTTT

D gene: .
clone size: few
J gene: TRBJ1-5
V gene: TRBV9
CDR3 protein: CASSVAGNNQPQHF
CDR3 DNA: TGTGCCAGCAGCGTAGCCGGGAACAATCAGCCCCAGCATTTT

D gene: TRBD1
clone size: .
J gene: TRBJ1-1
V gene: TRBV6-9
CDR3 protein: CASSYPTGRNTEAFF
CDR3 DNA: TGTGCCAGCAGTTATCCGACAGGGAGGAACACTGAAGCTTTCTTT

D gene: .
clone size: .
J gene: TRBJ2-1
V gene: TRBV24-1
CDR3 protein: CATSDPQRQGMLFF
CDR3 DNA: TGTGCCACCAGTGATCCCCAAAGGCAGGGGATGCTGTTCTTC

D gene: TRBD1
clone size: .
J gene: TRBJ1-5
V gene: TRBV19
CDR3 protein: CASTGQASGGQPQHF
CDR3 DNA: TGTGCCAGTACCGGACAGGCCTCGGGGGGTCAGCCCCAGCATTTT

D gene: .
clone size: .
J gene: TRBJ2-6
V gene: TRBV19
CDR3 protein: CASSILIAGHTFSGANVLTF
CDR3 DNA: TGTGCCAGTAGTATTTTGATCGCGGGACACACGTTTTCTGGGGCCAACGTCCTGACTTTC

D gene: TRBD1
clone size: few
J gene: TRBJ2-7
V gene: TRBV19
CDR3 protein: CASSLRQGQFYEQYF
CDR3 DNA: TGTGCCAGTAGTCTCCGACAGGGACAGTTCTACGAGCAGTACTTC

D gene: TRBD1
clone size: .
J gene: TRBJ1-5
V gene: TRBV19
CDR3 protein: CASSATTGGQQPQHF
CDR3 DNA: TGTGCCAGTAGCGCCACGACAGGGGGCCAGCAGCCCCAGCATTTT

D gene: TRBD1
clone size: .
J gene: TRBJ2-7
V gene: TRBV9
CDR3 protein: CASSLGQGFDEQYF
CDR3 DNA: TGTGCCAGCAGCTTGGGACAGGGTTTCGACGAGCAGTACTTC

D gene: .
clone size: once
J gene: TRBJ2-5
V gene: TRBV2
CDR3 protein: CASSVRVQETQYF
CDR3 DNA: TGTGCCAGCAGTGTACGGGTCCAAGAGACCCAGTACTTC

D gene: .
clone size: .
J gene: TRBJ2-3
V gene: TRBV24-1
CDR3 protein: CATSDSSLTSTDTQYF
CDR3 DNA: TGTGCCACCAGTGATTCTTCACTAACTAGCACAGATACGCAGTATTTT

D gene: .
clone size: .
J gene: TRBJ1-4
V gene: TRBV20-1
CDR3 protein: CSAGRDGLNEKLFF
CDR3 DNA: TGCAGTGCCGGCCGGGACGGCCTTAATGAAAAACTGTTTTTT

D gene: .
clone size: many
J gene: TRBJ2-3
V gene: TRBV6-4
CDR3 protein: CASSDSGRPETDTQYF
CDR3 DNA: TGTGCCAGCAGTGACTCTGGGCGGCCCGAGACAGATACGCAGTATTTT

D gene: TRBD1
clone size: .
J gene: TRBJ2-1
V gene: TRBV5-1
CDR3 protein: CASSLGTGDNEQFF
CDR3 DNA: TGCGCCAGCAGCTTAGGGACAGGGGACAATGAGCAGTTCTTC

D gene: .
clone size: .
J gene: TRBJ1-5
V gene: TRBV24-1
CDR3 protein: CATSDSTGTVDQPQHF
CDR3 DNA: TGTGCCACCAGTGATTCAACAGGTACAGTTGATCAGCCCCAGCATTTT

D gene: .
clone size: many
J gene: TRBJ1-4
V gene: TRBV6-1
CDR3 protein: CASGSGGAGGEKLFF
CDR3 DNA: TGTGCCAGCGGCTCCGGGGGCGCAGGCGGTGAAAAACTGTTTTTT

D gene: .
clone size: .
J gene: TRBJ1-5
V gene: TRBV20-1
CDR3 protein: CSAVRTFGDQPQHF
CDR3 DNA: TGCAGTGCCGTCAGAACTTTTGGCGATCAGCCCCAGCATTTT

D gene: TRBD1
clone size: .
J gene: TRBJ1-4
V gene: TRBV29-1
CDR3 protein: CSAKDRGNEKLFF
CDR3 DNA: TGCAGCGCCAAAGACAGGGGGAATGAAAAACTGTTTTTT

D gene: TRBD2
clone size: many
J gene: TRBJ2-3
V gene: TRBV11-3
CDR3 protein: CASSPTTGGRGADTQYF
CDR3 DNA: TGTGCCAGCAGCCCAACAACCGGCGGGAGGGGGGCAGATACGCAGTATTTT

D gene: .
clone size: .
J gene: TRBJ1-2
V gene: TRBV29-1
CDR3 protein: CSSKTVYYGYTF
CDR3 DNA: TGCAGCAGTAAAACAGTCTACTATGGCTACACCTTC

D gene: .
clone size: many
J gene: TRBJ1-2
V gene: TRBV12-3/TRBV12-4
CDR3 protein: CASSSTAYGYTF
CDR3 DNA: TGTGCCAGCAGTTCGACAGCGTATGGCTACACCTTC

D gene: .
clone size: few
J gene: TRBJ1-2
V gene: TRBV29-1
CDR3 protein: CSVGDGGDYGYTF
CDR3 DNA: TGCAGCGTAGGAGATGGGGGCGACTATGGCTACACCTTC

D gene: TRBD1
clone size: .
J gene: TRBJ1-5
V gene: TRBV11-1
CDR3 protein: CASSPRGQLSQPQHF
CDR3 DNA: TGTGCCAGCAGCCCGAGGGGACAGCTCTCTCAGCCCCAGCATTTT

D gene: TRBD1
clone size: many
J gene: TRBJ1-6
V gene: TRBV6-1
CDR3 protein: CASSERSTGGNSPLHF
CDR3 DNA: TGTGCCAGCAGTGAACGGTCGACAGGGGGCAATTCACCCCTCCACTTT

D gene: .
clone size: .
J gene: TRBJ1-2
V gene: TRBV15
CDR3 protein: CATSRDRWGNYGYTF
CDR3 DNA: TGTGCCACCAGCAGAGATAGATGGGGCAACTATGGCTACACCTTC

D gene: .
clone size: few
J gene: TRBJ1-2
V gene: TRBV29-1
CDR3 protein: CSVINYGYTF
CDR3 DNA: TGCAGCGTGATCAACTATGGCTACACCTTC

D gene: TRBD1
clone size: many
J gene: TRBJ1-2
V gene: TRBV6-5
CDR3 protein: CASSFLLQGAHGYTF
CDR3 DNA: TGTGCCAGCAGTTTCCTCCTACAGGGGGCCCATGGCTACACCTTC

D gene: .
clone size: .
J gene: TRBJ2-1
V gene: TRBV10-3
CDR3 protein: CAISEVLGDFYNEQFF
CDR3 DNA: TGTGCCATCAGTGAGGTTCTGGGAGATTTCTACAATGAGCAGTTCTTC

D gene: .
clone size: few
J gene: TRBJ1-4
V gene: TRBV19
CDR3 protein: CASSIAGSANEKLFF
CDR3 DNA: TGTGCCAGTAGTATTGCGGGGTCGGCTAATGAAAAACTGTTTTTT

D gene: .
clone size: many
J gene: TRBJ1-1
V gene: TRBV12-5
CDR3 protein: CASGLGDLGRDTEAFF
CDR3 DNA: TGTGCTAGTGGTTTGGGAGACCTGGGGAGGGACACTGAAGCTTTCTTT

D gene: TRBD1
clone size: many
J gene: TRBJ1-1
V gene: TRBV6-5
CDR3 protein: CASRSKAGGNTEAFF
CDR3 DNA: TGTGCCAGCAGATCCAAGGCAGGGGGGAACACTGAAGCTTTCTTT

D gene: TRBD1
clone size: many
J gene: TRBJ1-1
V gene: TRBV7-9
CDR3 protein: CASSRGQGNTEAFF
CDR3 DNA: TGTGCCAGCAGCAGGGGACAGGGGAACACTGAAGCTTTCTTT

D gene: .
clone size: .
J gene: TRBJ1-6
V gene: TRBV10-3
CDR3 protein: CASNQGGDSPLHF
CDR3 DNA: TGTGCCAGCAACCAAGGGGGGGATTCACCCCTCCACTTT

D gene: TRBD1
clone size: .
J gene: TRBJ2-1
V gene: TRBV15
CDR3 protein: CATSRQGYNEQFF
CDR3 DNA: TGTGCCACCAGCCGACAGGGATACAATGAGCAGTTCTTC

D gene: .
clone size: many
J gene: TRBJ1-4
V gene: TRBV7-6
CDR3 protein: CASSFSYNEKLFF
CDR3 DNA: TGTGCCAGCAGCTTCAGCTATAATGAAAAACTGTTTTTT